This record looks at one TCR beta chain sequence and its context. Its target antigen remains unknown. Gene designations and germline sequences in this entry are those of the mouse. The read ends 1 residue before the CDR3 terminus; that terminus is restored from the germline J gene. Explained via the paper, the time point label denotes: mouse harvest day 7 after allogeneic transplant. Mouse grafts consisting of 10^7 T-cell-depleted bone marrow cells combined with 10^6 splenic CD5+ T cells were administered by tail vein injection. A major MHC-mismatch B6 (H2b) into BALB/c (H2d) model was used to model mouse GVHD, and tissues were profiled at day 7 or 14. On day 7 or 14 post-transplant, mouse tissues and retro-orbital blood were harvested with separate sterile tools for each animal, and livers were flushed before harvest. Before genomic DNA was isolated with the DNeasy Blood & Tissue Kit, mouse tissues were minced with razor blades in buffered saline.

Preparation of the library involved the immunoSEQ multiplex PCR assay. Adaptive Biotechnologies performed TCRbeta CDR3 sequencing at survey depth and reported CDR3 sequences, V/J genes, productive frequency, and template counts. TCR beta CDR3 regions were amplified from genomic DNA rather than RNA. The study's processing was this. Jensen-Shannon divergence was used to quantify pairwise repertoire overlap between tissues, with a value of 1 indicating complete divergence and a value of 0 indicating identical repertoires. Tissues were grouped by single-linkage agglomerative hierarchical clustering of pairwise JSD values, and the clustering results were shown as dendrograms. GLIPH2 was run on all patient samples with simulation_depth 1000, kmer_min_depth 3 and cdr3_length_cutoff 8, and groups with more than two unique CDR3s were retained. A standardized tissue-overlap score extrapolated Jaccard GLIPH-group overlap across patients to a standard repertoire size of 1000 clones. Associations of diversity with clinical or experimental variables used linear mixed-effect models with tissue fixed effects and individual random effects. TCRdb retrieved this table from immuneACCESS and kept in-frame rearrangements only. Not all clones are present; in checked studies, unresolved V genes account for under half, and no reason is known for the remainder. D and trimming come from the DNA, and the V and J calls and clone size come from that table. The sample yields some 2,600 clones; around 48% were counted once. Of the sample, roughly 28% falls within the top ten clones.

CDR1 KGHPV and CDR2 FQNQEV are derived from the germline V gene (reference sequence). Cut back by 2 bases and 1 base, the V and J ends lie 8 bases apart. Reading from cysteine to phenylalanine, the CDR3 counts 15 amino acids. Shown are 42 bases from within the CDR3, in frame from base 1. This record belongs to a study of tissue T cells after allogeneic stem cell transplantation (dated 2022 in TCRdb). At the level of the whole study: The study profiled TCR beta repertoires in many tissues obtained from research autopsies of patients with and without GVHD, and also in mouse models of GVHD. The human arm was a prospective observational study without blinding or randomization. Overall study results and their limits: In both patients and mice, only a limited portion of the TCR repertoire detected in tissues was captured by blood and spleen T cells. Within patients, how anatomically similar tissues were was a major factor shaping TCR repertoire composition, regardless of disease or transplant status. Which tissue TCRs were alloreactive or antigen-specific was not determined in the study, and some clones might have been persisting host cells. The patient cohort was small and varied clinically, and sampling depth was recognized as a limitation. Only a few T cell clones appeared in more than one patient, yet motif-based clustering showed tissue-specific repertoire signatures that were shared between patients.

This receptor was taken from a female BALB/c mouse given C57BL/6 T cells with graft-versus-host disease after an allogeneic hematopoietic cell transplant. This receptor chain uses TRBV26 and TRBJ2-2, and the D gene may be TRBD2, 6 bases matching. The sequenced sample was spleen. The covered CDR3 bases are TGTGCCAGCAGTCTGGGGGGGTTAAACACCGGGCAGCTCTAC. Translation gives CASSLGGLNTGQLY. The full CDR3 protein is CASSLGGLNTGQLYF. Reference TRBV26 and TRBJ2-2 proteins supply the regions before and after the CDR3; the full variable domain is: NSKVIQTPRYLVKGQGQKAKMRCIPEKGHPVVFWYQQNKNNEFKFLINFQNQEVLQQIDMTEKRFSAECPSNSPCSLEIQSSEAGDSALYLCASSLGGLNTGQLYFGEGSKLTVL.